This TCR beta chain originates from a study of T cell repertoires in cytomegalovirus infection. Study-level findings and limits: Carriers of CMV and the relevant HLA type were discriminated by public TCR beta frequency.

This clonotype showed up just a few times. The antigen is not known. One entry per CDR3 protein, called by TCRdb with MiXCR from the reads. Altogether hundreds of thousands of distinct CDR3 sequences are present, less than 25% being singletons, with the ten largest covering 7% to 9%. Per the germline V gene, CDR1 is MNHEY and CDR2 is SMNVEV (reference sequence). J was trimmed by 6 bases and V by 5 bases; bases with no gene match: 13. The CDR3 spans 17 residues. The gene calls are TRBV27 and TRBJ1-4, with 9 positions matching TRBD1. This TCR was recovered from a human donor in good health (CMV status not recorded). Some clones in this sample may be carry-over from other donors' samples. Sample: CD8+ T cells from PBMCs. The CDR3 protein is CASSPTGGAGGDEKLFF. In DNA form, the CDR3 reads TGTGCCAGCAGTCCGACAGGGGGTGCCGGTGGGGATGAAAAACTGTTTTTT.